What follows are 6 T cell receptor beta chains derived from one specimen sequenced in a study of vaccination effects on CD4 cells after COVID-19. Prior to sequencing, the ViraFEST assay stimulated PBMC with viral peptide pools, which expanded the antigen-specific CD4+ T cells. Scientists isolated CD4+ T cells after a roughly ten-day culture period ended. Participants were vaccinated with two doses of either the BNT162b2 or mRNA-1273 vaccine. These receptors are not linked to any known antigen. Data came from immunoSEQ multiplex PCR; TCRdb stores just in-frame clones and leaves some out. The repertoire holds about 64,000 clones, around 82% seen once, with about 2.1% in the top ten. The sample in question was CD4+ T cells from PBMCs cultured with HCoV-OC43 spike peptides, obtained after COVID-19 vaccination. Indicated subset: HCoV-OC43 spike overlapping peptide pool stimulation. Receptor source: a human donor who received a COVID-19 vaccine.

The J gene is TRBJ2-5, the V gene TRBV5-1; TRBD2 matches 9 bases. Unmatched junction bases numbered 4, after V lost 4 bases and J lost 3 bases. Germline CDR1 SGHRS, CDR2 YFSETQ. This CDR3 has 14 residues. CDR3 sequence reads: CASSHQRGEETQYF. CDR3 sequence (DNA): TGCGCCAGCAGCCACCAGCGGGGGGAAGAGACCCAGTACTTC. Full variable domain (remainder filled in from reference TRBV5-1 and TRBJ2-5): KAGVTQTPRYLIKTRGQQVTLSCSPISGHRSVSWYQQTPGQGLQFLFEYFSETQRNKGNFPGRFSGRQFSNSRSEMNVSTLELGDSALYLCASSHQRGEETQYFGPGTRLLVL.

The chain is built from TRBV7-8 and TRBJ2-5; 7 bases fit TRBD1. Germline V gene data show CDR1 as SGHVS and CDR2 as FQNEAQ. V dropped 6 bases and J dropped 7; count of bases not matched to a gene: 11. CDR3 length: 14 residues. The DNA of the CDR3 is TGTGCCAGCAGACAGGCCGGGACAGACCCGACCCAGTACTTC. This codes for CASRQAGTDPTQYF. The entire variable domain, with the rest obtained from reference TRBV7-8 and TRBJ2-5, is as follows: GAGVSQSPRYKVAKRGQDVALRCDPISGHVSLFWYQQALGQGPEFLTYFQNEAQLDKSGLPSDRFFAERPEGSVSTLKIQRTQQEDSAVYLCASRQAGTDPTQYFGPGTRLLVL.

CDR3 DNA sequence: TGTGCCAGCAGCTTAGGGGACAGGGGCCAAGAGACCCAGTACTTC. It yields the protein CASSLGDRGQETQYF. V and J are TRBV11-3 and TRBJ2-5; TRBD1 matches 10 bases. Per the germline V gene, CDR1 is SGHNT and CDR2 is YENEEA. This CDR3 is built from 15 residues. V was clipped by 1 base and J by 1 base; unmatched bases: 0.

V gene TRBV6-5 combines with J gene TRBJ1-2; no clear D. Germline CDR1 and CDR2: MNHEY and SVGAGI. Trimming pared 6 bases from V and 1 base from J, leaving 12 bases between. This CDR3 region has 14 residues. The CDR3 sequence is CASRLDEINYGYTF. DNA for the CDR3: TGTGCCAGCAGATTGGATGAGATTAACTATGGCTACACCTTC.

This clone has only one observation. The chain has TRBV5-1 and TRBJ2-2, with no clear D. Per the germline V gene, CDR1 is SGHRS and CDR2 is YFSETQ. The V gene lost 0 bases and the J gene lost 0 bases, with 9 bases spanning the gap. The CDR3 totals 16 residues. The CDR3 spells CASSLAAIANTGELFF. The CDR3 region has the DNA TGCGCCAGCAGCTTGGCGGCGATAGCGAACACCGGGGAGCTGTTTTTT. Full variable domain (missing parts from reference TRBV5-1 and TRBJ2-2): KAGVTQTPRYLIKTRGQQVTLSCSPISGHRSVSWYQQTPGQGLQFLFEYFSETQRNKGNFPGRFSGRQFSNSRSEMNVSTLELGDSALYLCASSLAAIANTGELFFGEGSRLTVL.

This clone has more than one count but fewer than ten. This sequence joins TRBV4-3 and TRBJ1-2; no firm D call. The CDR3 has 15 amino acids. Between the trimmed V and J ends, which lost 0 bases and 2 bases, there was a span of 10 bases. Germline V gene lookup returns CDR1 LGHNA and CDR2 YSLEER. CDR3 sequence (DNA): TGCGCCAGCAGCCAAGATCCGTGGGCCAACTATGGCTACACCTTC. Translated, it gives CASSQDPWANYGYTF.